Listed here are 19 T cell receptor beta chains from one sample, sequenced in a study of T cell responses to AZD1222 COVID-19 vaccine. The assay was immunoSEQ multiplex PCR, and TCRdb's table has in-frame clones only and misses some. In the table there are about 140,000 clones, 80% to 90% of which are singletons. The specimen was peripheral blood, collected on day 0 of AZD1222 vaccination. All receptors derive from an adult in good health.

The DNA for the CDR3 is TGCGCCAGCAGCCAGATCCCCCCCGGGGACGAGCAGTACTTC. This translates into CASSQIPPGDEQYF. The genes are TRBV4-1 and TRBJ2-7, with D perhaps TRBD2 (5 bases). V lost 3 bases and J lost 5, with 14 bases in between. This CDR3 spans 14 amino acids. CDR1 and CDR2 (germline): MGHRA, YSYEKL.

The gene calls are TRBV6-6 and TRBJ2-7, with D possibly TRBD1 on 5 matching bases. The germline V gene has CDR1 MNHNY and CDR2 SVGAGI (reference sequence). The V gene lost 5 bases and the J gene lost 0 bases, with 14 bases spanning the gap. The CDR3 totals 15 residues. Here the CDR3 DNA reads TGTGCCAGCAGTCCTATGAGACAGAGCTCCTACGAGCAGTACTTC. This codes for CASSPMRQSSYEQYF.

The chain uses TRBV23-1 and TRBJ1-4; the match to TRBD1 covers 8 bases. TRBV23-1 is an open reading frame whose function is uncertain. This CDR3 has 16 amino acids. V lost 5 bases to trimming and J lost 2 bases; unmatched junction nucleotides: 7. The CDR3 loop reads CASSNRTGPTNEKLFF. In nucleotides, the CDR3 is TGCGCCAGCAGTAACCGGACAGGGCCGACTAATGAAAAACTGTTTTTT.

V and J are TRBV11-3 and TRBJ2-2, with a possible D match to TRBD1 (6 bases). From germline, CDR1 is SGHNT and CDR2 YENEEA. Trimming stripped 5 bases from V and 7 bases from J, with 14 bases between. CDR3 size: 14 residues. The chain's CDR3 is CASSPTGQGGELFF. CDR3 nucleotide sequence: TGTGCCAGCAGCCCGACAGGCCAGGGCGGGGAGCTGTTTTTT.

This chain links TRBV29-1 with TRBJ1-2, with TRBD1 as a possible D gene (5 bases). V lost 4 bases and J lost 5, with 11 bases in between. Germline CDR1 SQVTM, CDR2 ANQGSEA. The CDR3 has 12 residues. DNA of the CDR3: TGCAGCGTTGGGGACGGAGGGTATGGCTACACCTTC. Its protein is CSVGDGGYGYTF.

The chain uses TRBV29-1 and TRBJ2-1, with D maybe TRBD1 (5 bases). The germline V gene has CDR1 SQVTM and CDR2 ANQGSEA. CDR3 length equals 12 residues. Between the trimmed V and J ends, which lost 5 bases and 6 bases, there was a span of 11 bases. The CDR3 region is CSVRGVLNEQFF. The DNA of the CDR3 is TGCAGCGTTAGGGGCGTCCTCAATGAGCAGTTCTTC.

The rearrangement links TRBV3-1 (or the pseudogene TRBV3-2) to TRBJ2-1; 7 bases line up with TRBD1. CDR1 and CDR2 (germline): LGHDT, YNNKEL (reference sequence). This CDR3 region has 14 residues. J was trimmed by 4 bases and V by 1 base; bases with no gene match: 1. The CDR3 sequence is CASSQGQGYNEQFF. In DNA form, the CDR3 reads TGTGCCAGCAGCCAAGGACAGGGTTACAATGAGCAGTTCTTC.

V and J are TRBV18 and TRBJ2-5; 9 bases are shared with TRBD1. The CDR3 sequence is 14 residues long. V was clipped by 6 bases and J by 4 bases; unmatched bases: 6. The germline CDR1 and CDR2 sequences are KGHSH and LQKENI. The CDR3 sequence: CASSVGTGRETQYF. CDR3 in DNA: TGTGCCAGCTCGGTCGGGACAGGGCGAGAGACCCAGTACTTC.

The chain is built from TRBV10-3 and TRBJ2-3, with D hard to call. Per germline, CDR1 ENHRY and CDR2 SYGVKD. The CDR3 contains 11 residues. V was shortened by 3 bases and J by 7 bases, with 5 bases between the two germline ends. This CDR3 is CAISDSHTQYF. The DNA for the CDR3 is TGTGCCATCAGTGACAGTCATACGCAGTATTTT.

The chain combines TRBV7-2 with TRBJ2-3; D is unresolved. V lost 1 base, J lost 4 bases, and 6 bases lay in between. CDR1 is SGHTA, CDR2 FQGNSA, per germline. The CDR3 is made up of 13 amino acids. CDR3 in DNA: TGTGCCAGCAGCTTAGAATCCCCAGATACGCAGTATTTT. Translating it yields CASSLESPDTQYF.

The V call is TRBV28, the J call TRBJ1-1; no reliable D call. Germline CDR1 reads MDHEN; CDR2 reads SYDVKM. This CDR3 contains 11 residues. With 0 bases removed from V and 7 bases from J, the gap between germline ends came to 3 bases. CDR3 in amino acids: CASSLWSEAFF. The CDR3 coding sequence is TGTGCCAGCAGTTTATGGAGTGAAGCTTTCTTT.

V gene TRBV5-1 combines with J gene TRBJ1-4, with TRBD1 matching 8 bases. CDR1 and CDR2 from the germline V gene are SGHRS and YFSETQ. The CDR3 runs to 17 residues. V shed 2 bases and J 0 bases; nucleotides not matched to a gene: 6. Written as DNA, the CDR3 is TGCGCCAGCAGCTTCGGGACAGGAGTTACAACTAATGAAAAACTGTTTTTT. Translated: CASSFGTGVTTNEKLFF.

J is TRBJ1-1 and V is TRBV5-4, with D possibly matching TRBD1 (6 bases). Deletions cut 3 bases from V and 3 bases from J, with 21 bases between. Germline CDR1 is SGHNT and CDR2 is YYREEE (reference sequence). CDR3 length: 17 residues. This CDR3 is CASSSDAGGRRDTEAFF. The CDR3 bases are TGTGCCAGCAGCTCCGACGCCGGGGGGCGTCGGGACACTGAAGCTTTCTTT. Together with reference TRBV5-4 and TRBJ1-1, the CDR3 gives the full variable domain: ETGVTQSPTHLIKTRGQQVTLRCSSQSGHNTVSWYQQALGQGPQFIFQYYREEENGRGNFPPRFSGLQFPNYSSELNVNALELDDSALYLCASSSDAGGRRDTEAFFGQGTRLTVV.

The chain carries TRBV6-5 and TRBJ1-3; D is ambiguous. V lost 2 bases to trimming and J lost 2 bases, with 10 bases between them. CDR1 MNHEY and CDR2 SVGAGI come from the germline V gene. CDR3 length: 15 residues. Here the CDR3 DNA reads TGTGCCAGCAGTTACCTTCCTAGGACTGGAAACACCATATATTTT. This gives the protein CASSYLPRTGNTIYF.

This sequence joins TRBV6-5 and TRBJ1-2, with 10 bases identical to TRBD1. CDR1 and CDR2 from the germline V gene are MNHEY and SVGAGI. The CDR3 has 14 amino acids. V lost 6 bases to trimming and J lost 5 bases; unmatched junction nucleotides: 6. In DNA, the CDR3 is TGTGCCAGCAGGAGGACAGGGGGTTCGTATGGCTACACCTTC. Translated, it gives CASRRTGGSYGYTF.

The chain has TRBV30 and TRBJ1-3; 8 bases map to TRBD1. The CDR3 has 15 amino acids. With 1 base clipped from V and 3 bases from J, the junction kept 5 bases outside the gene matches. Germline values: CDR1 GTSNPN, CDR2 SVGIG (reference sequence). The DNA for the CDR3 is TGTGCCTGGAGTGGGGGCGACAGGGGTGGAAACACCATATATTTT. This translates into CAWSGGDRGGNTIYF.

This clone occurred once. CDR3 region: CASSPDIQGGGGIQYF. The DNA for the CDR3 is TGCGCCAGCAGCCCCGACATACAGGGGGGTGGCGGCATTCAGTACTTC. The V call is TRBV5-1, the J call TRBJ2-4, with TRBD1 matching over 8 bases. This CDR3 comprises 16 residues. The germline V gene has CDR1 SGHRS and CDR2 YFSETQ. V trimming: 4 bases; J trimming: 9 bases; junction bases outside the gene matches: 15.

The chain couples TRBV30 to TRBJ1-2; D gene ambiguous. The CDR3 consists of 16 residues. V was clipped by 0 bases and J by 2 bases, with 16 bases between them. The germline V gene has CDR1 GTSNPN and CDR2 SVGIG (reference sequence). The DNA of the CDR3 is TGTGCCTGGAGTGTTGCGGGCACCCGAATGAACTATGGCTACACCTTC. Translation gives CAWSVAGTRMNYGYTF.

The chain joins TRBV6-5 to TRBJ2-1; maybe TRBD2 (6 bases). The CDR3 is 14 residues long. Germline-derived CDR1 and CDR2 are MNHEY and SVGAGI. The V end lost 3 bases, the J end lost 16 bases, and 22 bases lay between the germline ends. The CDR3 sequence: CASSYSRDSLSAFF. As DNA, the CDR3 is TGTGCCAGCAGTTATAGCCGGGACTCCCTCTCCGCTTTCTTC.